This paragraph reports one TCR beta chain. The antigen remains undetermined. The PCR contained 60 Vbeta and 13 Jbeta primers. Only in-frame clones appear in the TCRdb table, and some are missing; sequencing was by immunoSEQ multiplex PCR. Counted here are over 75,000 clones, approximately 89% occurring once; the ten biggest clones make up 9.2%. The data are from a study of cytomegalovirus exposure and HLA in healthy donors. Study outcomes and limitations: When the data were analyzed later, several of the most significant clusters appeared to be linked to common viral pathogens. In a later analysis, CMV-associated beta chains were mostly HLA-associated, it appeared. What TCR beta sequences reportedly achieved was accurate prediction of HLA-A and HLA-B alleles in most subjects.

CDR1 is SGHRS, CDR2 YFSETQ, per germline. The CDR3 is 13 residues long. Trimming left V 0 bases short and J 8 bases short, with 11 bases between. The genes are TRBV5-1 and TRBJ1-2, with D possibly matching TRBD1 (5 bases). The sequencing input was PBMCs. The receptor was derived from a young man in good health and CMV-seropositive. CDR3 protein: CASSLGQGGGYTF. The DNA of the CDR3 is TGCGCCAGCAGCTTGGGCCAGGGAGGCGGCTACACCTTC.